The clone carrying this TCR beta chain was found a few times. The record originates from a study of follicular helper T cells after annual influenza vaccination. The CDR3 is 14 amino acids. Per germline, CDR1 MNHEY and CDR2 SMNVEV (reference sequence). The V and J ends lost 4 bases and 5 bases respectively, with 15 bases between them. Clones were read by immunoSEQ multiplex PCR, and TCRdb kept only the in-frame ones, dropping some. The table shows approximately 9,300 clones, with 80% to 90% occurring only once. Time point of the sample: 2015-2016 season, pre-vaccination. The sequencing used CXCR5+ CD38- circulating T follicular helper cells from blood, collected on the day of influenza vaccination. The subset: circulating Tfh, non-naive CD4+CXCR5+PD-1+ (ICOS+CD38+ or ICOS-CD38-). The sequence was collected from an adult who received the influenza vaccine. This chain uses TRBV27 with TRBJ2-7, with D perhaps matching TRBD2 (5 bases). The CDR3 coding sequence is TGTGCCAGCAGTTCATTGGCGGGTGGCCACGAGCAGTACTTC. It translates to CASSSLAGGHEQYF.